These 27 T cell receptor beta chains came from one sample sequenced in a study of T cells in localized non-small cell lung cancer. Repertoires were generated with immunoSEQ multiplex PCR, while TCRdb's copy carries only in-frame clones and drops some. The sample carries over a thousand clones, less than 45% recorded once. The sequenced sample was lung tumor tissue, obtained before any cancer treatment. The origin of the receptors is an older male donor with stage II squamous cell lung carcinoma.

By frequency in the sample, this clone is large. This chain connects TRBV6-8 to TRBJ1-5; D not resolved. Germline CDR1 MNHGY, CDR2 SAAAGT. The CDR3 sequence is 13 residues long. The V gene lost 5 bases and the J gene lost 4 bases, with 9 bases spanning the gap. The CDR3 nucleotides read TGTGCCAGCAGTCCCGACATAAATCAGCCCCAGCATTTT. Protein sequence: CASSPDINQPQHF.

The CDR3 here is CASSLGSTGANYGYTF. CDR3 coding DNA: TGTGCCAGCTCACTAGGGTCCACCGGGGCTAACTATGGCTACACCTTC. This chain connects TRBV18 to TRBJ1-2; D not resolved. Germline values: CDR1 KGHSH, CDR2 LQKENI. The CDR3 length is 16 residues. Trimming cost V 4 bases and J 0 bases, with 15 bases left between them.

This sequence joins TRBV29-1 and TRBJ2-3; 8 bases map to TRBD1. V trimming: 6 bases; J trimming: 4 bases; junction bases outside the gene matches: 3. The CDR3 sequence is 12 residues long. CDR1 SQVTM and CDR2 ANQGSEA come from the germline V gene. The CDR3: CSVATGADTQYF. DNA of the CDR3: TGCAGCGTCGCGACAGGGGCAGATACGCAGTATTTT.

This clone was found once. The chain joins TRBV5-1 to TRBJ1-3; possibly TRBD1 for D (6 bases). Germline V gene sequence: CDR1 SGHRS, CDR2 YFSETQ. Trimming removed 5 bases at V and 0 bases at J, with 9 bases between. CDR3 length: 14 residues. CDR3: CASSDRPSGNTIYF. CDR3 DNA sequence: TGCGCCAGCAGTGACAGGCCCTCTGGAAACACCATATATTTT. The variable domain in full, with the rest retrieved from reference TRBV5-1 and TRBJ1-3, is KAGVTQTPRYLIKTRGQQVTLSCSPISGHRSVSWYQQTPGQGLQFLFEYFSETQRNKGNFPGRFSGRQFSNSRSEMNVSTLELGDSALYLCASSDRPSGNTIYFGEGSWLTVV.

The chain couples TRBV18 to TRBJ2-1; TRBD2 agrees at 9 bases. This CDR3 spans 16 amino acids. From germline, CDR1 is KGHSH and CDR2 LQKENI. Trimming removed 6 bases from V and 2 bases from J; junction bases left unmatched: 8. The DNA of the CDR3 is TGTGCCAGCTCCCCCAGCCTAGCGGGGACCTACAATGAGCAGTTCTTC. It specifies CASSPSLAGTYNEQFF. Using reference TRBV18 and TRBJ2-1 for the parts outside the CDR3, the full variable domain is NAGVMQNPRHLVRRRGQEARLRCSPMKGHSHVYWYRQLPEEGLKFMVYLQKENIIDESGMPKERFSAEFPKEGPSILRIQQVVRGDSAAYFCASSPSLAGTYNEQFFGPGTRLTVL.

A single count supports this clone. The chain combines TRBV28 with TRBJ1-5, with TRBD1 as a possible D gene (5 bases). V was cut by 2 bases and J by 7 bases, with 15 bases left in between. The germline gives CDR1 MDHEN, CDR2 SYDVKM. The CDR3 has 15 amino acids. CDR3 in amino acids: CASSLGPGSWQPQHF. CDR3 sequence (DNA): TGTGCCAGCAGTTTAGGTCCAGGGTCTTGGCAGCCCCAGCATTTT.

This clone is large. The chain combines TRBV14 with TRBJ2-7, with a possible D match to TRBD1 (5 bases). Germline loops: CDR1 SGHDN, CDR2 FVKESK. CDR3 length: 14 amino acids. The germline V and J ends were trimmed by 1 base and 3 bases, with 10 bases remaining between them. The CDR3 bases are TGTGCCAGCAGCCAAGGCCAGGGCGGCTACGAGCAGTACTTC. Translating gives CASSQGQGGYEQYF.

The chain combines TRBV19 with TRBJ1-5, with D hard to call. CDR1 is LNHDA and CDR2 is SQIVND in the germline V gene (reference sequence). The CDR3 runs to 14 residues. Deletions cut 0 bases from V and 3 bases from J, with 6 bases between. CDR3 residues: CASSIEGPNQPQHF. The CDR3 nucleotides are TGTGCCAGTAGTATAGAAGGCCCCAATCAGCCCCAGCATTTT.

The rearrangement links TRBV14 to TRBJ2-2; 9 bases align to TRBD2. The CDR3 loop spans 16 amino acids. The ends lost 1 base at V and 5 bases at J; junction bases unmatched: 5. Germline V gene lookup returns CDR1 SGHDN and CDR2 FVKESK. The CDR3 DNA is TGTGCCAGCAGCCAAGGTAGCGGGAGTAAAACCGGGGAGCTGTTTTTT. Residues: CASSQGSGSKTGELFF.

The chain has TRBV18 and TRBJ2-5, with 8 nucleotides matching TRBD2. This CDR3 contains 15 residues. Germline values: CDR1 KGHSH, CDR2 LQKENI. With 3 bases clipped from V and 5 bases from J, the junction kept 8 bases outside the gene matches. CDR3 DNA sequence: TGTGCCAGCTCACCCGGGAGGGCCAGTACGGAGACCCAGTACTTC. Residues: CASSPGRASTETQYF. The entire variable domain, with the rest obtained from reference TRBV18 and TRBJ2-5, is as follows: NAGVMQNPRHLVRRRGQEARLRCSPMKGHSHVYWYRQLPEEGLKFMVYLQKENIIDESGMPKERFSAEFPKEGPSILRIQQVVRGDSAAYFCASSPGRASTETQYFGPGTRLLVL.

The J gene is TRBJ2-3, the V gene TRBV18, with D possibly called TRBD1 or TRBD2 (6 bases each). Germline V gene lookup returns CDR1 KGHSH and CDR2 LQKENI. There are 15 residues in the CDR3. The ends were cut back, 0 bases at V and 4 bases at J, with 11 bases in the middle. The CDR3 reads CASSPPGGTADTQYF. The DNA of the CDR3 is TGTGCCAGCTCACCACCAGGGGGGACGGCAGATACGCAGTATTTT. Drawing the rest from reference TRBV18 and TRBJ2-3, the complete variable domain is NAGVMQNPRHLVRRRGQEARLRCSPMKGHSHVYWYRQLPEEGLKFMVYLQKENIIDESGMPKERFSAEFPKEGPSILRIQQVVRGDSAAYFCASSPPGGTADTQYFGPGTRLTVL.

This chain connects TRBV15 to TRBJ2-5; 13 bases agree with TRBD2. This CDR3 comprises 14 residues. The V and J ends lost 8 bases and 2 bases, in that order; junction bases with no gene match: 2. In germline, CDR1 is LNHNV, CDR2 YYDKDF (reference sequence). Here the CDR3 reads CATWTSGSQETQYF. The DNA for the CDR3 is TGTGCCACCTGGACTAGCGGGAGTCAAGAGACCCAGTACTTC. Complete variable domain (other parts from reference TRBV15 and TRBJ2-5): DAMVIQNPRYQVTQFGKPVTLSCSQTLNHNVMYWYQQKSSQAPKLLFHYYDKDFNNEADTPDNFQSRRPNTSFCFLDIRSPGLGDTAMYLCATWTSGSQETQYFGPGTRLLVL.

V usage is TRBV18 and J usage is TRBJ2-5; D remains ambiguous. V was shortened by 6 bases and J by 3 bases, with 8 bases between the two germline ends. CDR1 and CDR2 (germline): KGHSH, LQKENI. The CDR3 extends over 12 amino acids. The CDR3 sequence is CASSSSKETQYF. CDR3 bases: TGTGCCAGCTCGTCCTCAAAAGAGACCCAGTACTTC.

This clone has only a few counts. V is TRBV6-8 and J is TRBJ2-3, with TRBD2 identical over 10 bases. The CDR3 extends over 15 amino acids. J was trimmed by 0 bases and V by 8 bases; bases with no gene match: 5. Germline V lookup: CDR1 MNHGY, CDR2 SAAAGT. CDR3 amino acids: CASSLTSGSTDTQYF. CDR3 DNA sequence: TGTGCCAGCTCTCTGACTAGCGGGAGCACAGATACGCAGTATTTT.

The gene calls are TRBV30 and TRBJ2-1; 8 bases are a match to TRBD1. The V and J ends lost 1 base and 10 bases, in that order; junction bases with no gene match: 0. Germline CDR1 reads GTSNPN; CDR2 reads SVGIG (reference sequence). The CDR3 extends over 11 amino acids. CDR3 in amino acids: CAWSAGGEQFF. CDR3 sequence (DNA): TGTGCCTGGAGTGCAGGGGGCGAGCAGTTCTTC.

J is TRBJ2-5 and V is TRBV11-3, with no clear D. Germline values: CDR1 SGHNT, CDR2 YENEEA. The CDR3 runs to 14 residues. V was pared by 4 bases and J by 0 bases, with 9 bases between. CDR3 region: CASSSPRNQETQYF. Written as DNA, the CDR3 is TGTGCCAGCAGCTCGCCTAGAAACCAAGAGACCCAGTACTTC.

This clone was seen a handful of times. The V gene is TRBV12-2, the J gene TRBJ2-7; the table's TRBD1 call for D was not verified on the DNA. TRBV12-2 is designated a pseudogene. The CDR3 consists of 18 residues. For the CDR3, the DNA is TGTGCAAGTCGCTTAGCGAGGGACAGGGGGCAAATTCCCTACGAGCAGTACTTC. Amino acids: CASRLARDRGQIPYEQYF.

The chain has TRBV28 and TRBJ1-1; 9 bases align to TRBD1. V was clipped by 4 bases and J by 0 bases; unmatched bases: 0. CDR1 MDHEN and CDR2 SYDVKM come from the germline V gene. This CDR3 is 14 amino acids long. Here the CDR3 reads CASSWTGVNTEAFF. Here the CDR3 DNA reads TGTGCCAGCAGTTGGACAGGGGTGAACACTGAAGCTTTCTTT.

The chain employs TRBV29-1 and TRBJ2-2; D gene ambiguous. Looked up from germline, CDR1 is SQVTM and CDR2 is ANQGSEA. The CDR3 spans 13 residues. Between the trimmed V and J ends, which lost 4 bases and 2 bases, there was a span of 8 bases. The CDR3 nucleotides read TGCAGCGTTGGTTCCCTTAACACCGGGGAGCTGTTTTTT. It translates to CSVGSLNTGELFF.

This clone was recorded a few times. V gene TRBV6-8 combines with J gene TRBJ2-7, with TRBD1 matching 7 bases. This CDR3 region has 12 residues. V dropped 5 bases and J dropped 4; count of bases not matched to a gene: 2. The V gene's germline CDR1 is MNHGY and CDR2 SAAAGT. The CDR3 nucleotides are TGTGCCAGCAGTGCACAGGGGTACGAGCAGTACTTC. As protein: CASSAQGYEQYF.

V and J are TRBV5-1 and TRBJ2-5; 9 nucleotides line up with TRBD1. The V gene end was trimmed by 3 bases and the J gene end by 6 bases; junction bases not matched to a gene: 6. This CDR3 comprises 14 residues. From germline, CDR1 is SGHRS and CDR2 YFSETQ. The CDR3 DNA reads as TGCGCCAGCAGCTCCGGGACAGGGAGGCAGACCCAGTACTTC. It specifies CASSSGTGRQTQYF.

This clone is labeled as medium-sized (0.01 to 0.1%). The chain combines TRBV6-8 with TRBJ1-1, with D tentatively TRBD1 (6 bases). The CDR3 consists of 12 residues. CDR1 is MNHGY, CDR2 SAAAGT, per germline. With 0 bases removed from V and 8 bases from J, the gap between germline ends came to 7 bases. For the CDR3, the DNA is TGTGCCAGCAGTTACTCAACAGGGGAAGCTTTCTTT. Its protein product is CASSYSTGEAFF.

The chain couples TRBV6-8 to TRBJ2-1; 9 bases fit TRBD2. Germline V gene data show CDR1 as MNHGY and CDR2 as SAAAGT. This CDR3 is built from 16 residues. With 2 bases clipped from V and 9 bases from J, the junction kept 11 bases outside the gene matches. The CDR3 sequence: CASSYGGGRATPEQFF. The CDR3 nucleotides are TGTGCCAGCAGTTACGGGGGCGGGAGGGCCACTCCTGAGCAGTTCTTC.

This clone came up a few times. The chain uses TRBV11-3 and TRBJ2-7, with D perhaps TRBD1 (6 bases). Germline V lookup: CDR1 SGHNT, CDR2 YENEEA. The germline V and J ends were trimmed by 5 bases and 0 bases, with 14 bases remaining between them. The CDR3 has 15 amino acids. CDR3 amino acids: CASSTGRDTSYEQYF. CDR3 nucleotide sequence: TGTGCCAGCAGCACCGGCCGGGACACCTCCTACGAGCAGTACTTC.

This clone has a handful of counts. This chain links TRBV19 with TRBJ2-7, with 10 bases that match TRBD2. The CDR3 covers 14 residues. CDR1 is LNHDA, CDR2 SQIVND, per germline (reference sequence). Trimming cost V 2 bases and J 6 bases; bases outside gene matches: 4. For the CDR3, the DNA is TGTGCCAGTAGTATAAAAGCGGGAGGGGTCGAGCAGTACTTC. This encodes CASSIKAGGVEQYF.

The sample holds a few counts of this clone. The chain recombines TRBV11-3 with TRBJ2-2, with D possibly being TRBD1 or TRBD2 (5 bases each). With 8 bases removed from V and 1 base from J, the gap between germline ends came to 11 bases. Germline assignment: CDR1 SGHNT and CDR2 YENEEA. This CDR3 comprises 14 residues. The CDR3 sequence is CASLPGLNTGELFF. In DNA, the CDR3 is TGTGCCAGCCTCCCGGGGCTGAACACCGGGGAGCTGTTTTTT.

V usage is TRBV6-8 and J usage is TRBJ1-3; unclear D gene. The CDR3 loop spans 13 amino acids. Trimming removed 6 bases from V and 13 bases from J, with 19 bases in between. Germline V gene data show CDR1 as MNHGY and CDR2 as SAAAGT. Written as DNA, the CDR3 is TGTGCCAGCAGCCGTAGGGATCTTTCATCAATATATTTT. It is translated as CASSRRDLSSIYF.